This T cell receptor (beta chain) is drawn from a study of cytomegalovirus exposure and HLA in healthy donors. 60 Vbeta and 13 Jbeta primers were used in PCR. The assay was immunoSEQ multiplex PCR, and TCRdb's table has in-frame clones only and misses some. The table lists about 180,000 clones, around 80% of them singletons. The ends were cut back, 3 bases at V and 7 bases at J, with 9 bases in the middle. The CDR3 length is 13 residues. CDR1 LNHDA and CDR2 SQIVND come from the germline V gene (reference sequence). The sequence was obtained from a woman aged 35 to 49 in good health and CMV-seronegative. The chain couples TRBV19 to TRBJ2-2; a weak D match, TRBD1 (6 bases). The sample comprised PBMCs. DNA of the CDR3: TGTGCCAGTAGTATCCAGGGGAGCGGGGAGCTGTTTTTT. Encoded protein: CASSIQGSGELFF. Using reference TRBV19 and TRBJ2-2 for the parts outside the CDR3, the full variable domain is DGGITQSPKYLFRKEGQNVTLSCEQNLNHDAMYWYRQDPGQGLRLIYYSQIVNDFQKGDIAEGYSVSREKKESFPLTVTSAQKNPTAFYLCASSIQGSGELFFGEGSRLTVL.